The clone carrying this T cell receptor beta chain came up many times. This sample is part of a study of response to subunit inactivated influenza vaccine. The ends were cut back, 4 bases at V and 3 bases at J, with 19 bases in the middle. This CDR3 comprises 16 residues. Germline V CDR1 and CDR2: DFQATT, SNEGSKA (reference sequence). TCRdb reprocessed the RT-PCR reads via MiXCR and lists one record per CDR3 protein. The data show more than 450,000 distinct CDR3 sequences, roughly 12% seen once. The same data also contributed to another study, on T cells expressing NK-cell markers. From that report: 5'RACE template switching built TCR beta cDNA with unique molecular identifiers. The TCR beta repertoires were obtained from sorted CD3+CD56+NKG2C+, CD3+CD56+NKG2C- and CD3+CD56-NKG2C+ T cells. In several experiments, sorting was confined to alpha-beta TCR T cells through use of an anti-gamma-delta TCR antibody. For five or six donors, the dominant NKG2C+ clonotypes made up roughly 1.0-7.0% of their CD8+ T cells. One observes that, in a handful of donors, these clonotypes were also the leading ones within the CD3+CD56-NKG2C+ fraction.

This chain links TRBV20-1 with TRBJ2-1; a possible D gene is TRBD2 (5 bases). The TCR sequence derives from a man between 45 and 60 years old who received an inactivated influenza vaccine. The material was PBMCs from blood, obtained on the day of vaccination. As DNA, the CDR3 is TGCAGTGCTATTCCTCTGATAACCGGAGGCTACAATGAGCAGTTCTTC. Translating it yields CSAIPLITGGYNEQFF.